The 25 T cell receptor beta chains given below trace back to one sample, sequenced in a study of blood T cell repertoires in COVID-19. Profiling relied on immunoSEQ multiplex PCR, and the TCRdb table lists in-frame clones only, not all of them. This table holds roughly 390,000 clones, approximately 89% found once. Sequences were obtained from peripheral blood. These receptors were taken from a woman aged 25 to 45 with COVID-19, enrolled during active disease.

This chain links TRBV7-2 with TRBJ2-2; TRBD2 agrees at 10 bases. This CDR3 comprises 16 residues. The V gene's germline CDR1 is SGHTA and CDR2 FQGNSA. Trimming cost V 5 bases and J 2 bases; bases outside gene matches: 5. CDR3 bases: TGTGCCAGCAGCCAGAGACTAGCGGGCAACACCGGGGAGCTGTTTTTT. It encodes CASSQRLAGNTGELFF. The whole variable domain, filled in from reference TRBV7-2 and TRBJ2-2, reads GAGVSQSPSNKVTEKGKDVELRCDPISGHTALYWYRQSLGQGLEFLIYFQGNSAPDKSGLPSDRFSAERTGGSVSTLTIQRTQQEDSAVYLCASSQRLAGNTGELFFGEGSRLTVL.

As to this clone: Other nucleotide sequences in the sample specify the same CDR3. This chain joins TRBV19 and TRBJ2-3, with D tentatively TRBD2 (5 bases). V dropped 6 bases and J dropped 3 bases, with 10 bases sitting between them. This CDR3 is 13 amino acids long. CDR1 LNHDA and CDR2 SQIVND come from the germline V gene (reference sequence). The CDR3 sequence: CASRGGGTDTQYF. Here the CDR3 DNA reads TGTGCCAGTAGGGGTGGAGGAACAGATACGCAGTATTTT.

This clone was observed a handful of times. The chain uses TRBV27 and TRBJ2-6, with D possibly being TRBD2 (7 bases). CDR1 and CDR2 from the germline V gene are MNHEY and SMNVEV (reference sequence). The length of the CDR3 is 14 residues. V was pared by 8 bases and J by 3 bases, with 11 bases between. The CDR3, as DNA: TGTGCCAGCGGCGGGGGCGGTGGGGCCAACGTCCTGACTTTC. It codes for CASGGGGGANVLTF.

The chain uses TRBV19 and TRBJ2-3; 7 bases are shared with TRBD2. Trimming took 1 base from V and 5 from J; bases not matched to a gene: 6. CDR3 length: 15 amino acids. CDR1 is LNHDA and CDR2 is SQIVND in the germline V gene (reference sequence). CDR3 sequence (DNA): TGTGCCAGTAGTATAGGTCGGGAGCGGGGAGATACGCAGTATTTT. Translated: CASSIGRERGDTQYF.

The rearrangement links TRBV7-2 to TRBJ2-3; the D gene is possibly TRBD1 (5 bases). Germline assignment: CDR1 SGHTA and CDR2 FQGNSA. The CDR3 is made up of 16 amino acids. V lost 5 bases and J lost 2, with 17 bases in between. CDR3 protein: CASSQQPGFVTDTQYF. CDR3 nucleotide sequence: TGTGCCAGCAGCCAGCAGCCAGGGTTTGTCACAGATACGCAGTATTTT.

The chain is built from TRBV7-2 and TRBJ2-2; TRBD1 aligns across 9 bases. CDR3 length: 16 amino acids. Trimming at V came to 1 base and at J to 6 bases, leaving 6 bases not matched to a gene. Germline CDR1 and CDR2: SGHTA and FQGNSA. The CDR3 loop is CASSLVVQGAPGELFF. CDR3 DNA sequence: TGTGCCAGCAGCTTAGTAGTACAGGGGGCCCCCGGGGAGCTGTTTTTT.

The chain couples TRBV27 to TRBJ1-5; a possible D gene is TRBD1 (6 bases). Trimming pared 4 bases from V and 10 bases from J, leaving 14 bases between. This CDR3 has 13 residues. Germline CDR1 is MNHEY and CDR2 is SMNVEV (reference sequence). The CDR3 DNA sequence: TGTGCCAGCAGTTGGGGAGGGGGGACCCCCCAGCATTTT. Its translation: CASSWGGGTPQHF.

V is TRBV5-6 and J is TRBJ2-5, with D hard to call. The CDR3 spans 13 residues. The ends were cut back, 6 bases at V and 1 base at J, with 10 bases in the middle. CDR1 and CDR2 (germline): SGHDT, YYEEEE. DNA of the CDR3: TGTGCCAGCACCGACACGATCCAAGAGACCCAGTACTTC. Its translation: CASTDTIQETQYF.

The CDR3 region has the DNA TGTGCCAGCAGTACGGGTTTTTTTAAGGAGAACACTGAAGCTTTCTTT. Residues: CASSTGFFKENTEAFF. The chain uses TRBV6-2 or TRBV6-3 and TRBJ1-1, with D hard to call. The CDR3 consists of 16 residues. Trimming took 5 bases from V and 1 from J, leaving 17 bases between them. Germline loops: CDR1 MNHEY, CDR2 SVGEGT.

This rearrangement joins TRBV19 to TRBJ2-1, with 9 bases lining up with TRBD2. The length of the CDR3 is 16 residues. The germline CDR1 and CDR2 sequences are LNHDA and SQIVND (reference sequence). Trimming removed 3 bases from V and 6 bases from J; junction bases left unmatched: 9. CDR3 sequence (DNA): TGTGCCAGTAGTATTTTTGGTGGACTAGCGCCCAATGAGCAGTTCTTC. Its protein is CASSIFGGLAPNEQFF.

The gene calls are TRBV11-2 and TRBJ2-1; D unclear. This CDR3 contains 12 residues. The germline V and J ends were trimmed by 1 base and 10 bases, with 8 bases remaining between them. Per the germline V gene, CDR1 is SGHAT and CDR2 is FQNNGV. This CDR3 is CASSLVSVEQFF. DNA of the CDR3: TGTGCCAGCAGCTTAGTAAGCGTGGAGCAGTTCTTC.

The V call is TRBV21-1, the J call TRBJ1-1; the table's D call, TRBD1, was not checked against the DNA. TRBV21-1 is flagged as a pseudogene. The CDR3 spans 13 residues. The CDR3 DNA reads TGTGCCAGCTGCAACAGGGTGAACACTGAAGCTTTCTTT. This codes for CASCNRVNTEAFF.

This rearrangement joins TRBV28 to TRBJ1-2, with a possible D match to TRBD1 (6 bases). V lost 5 bases and J lost 4, with 14 bases in between. In germline, CDR1 is MDHEN, CDR2 SYDVKM. CDR3 length: 14 amino acids. CDR3 bases: TGTGCCAGCAGTAGACTGGACAGCGGCTATGGCTACACCTTC. Residues: CASSRLDSGYGYTF.

CDR3 DNA: TGTGCCAGCAGTTTTGGACAGACCTACGAGCAGTACTTC. Translated, it gives CASSFGQTYEQYF. The rearrangement links TRBV12-3 or TRBV12-4 to TRBJ2-7; a weak D match, TRBD1 (6 bases). V was cut by 3 bases and J by 2 bases, with 8 bases left in between. The length of the CDR3 is 13 residues.

The rearrangement links TRBV19 to TRBJ2-2, with D maybe TRBD2 (5 bases). Germline-derived CDR1 and CDR2 are LNHDA and SQIVND (reference sequence). The germline V and J ends were trimmed by 8 bases and 0 bases, with 19 bases remaining between them. The CDR3 is made up of 17 amino acids. Written as DNA, the CDR3 is TGTGCCAGTCAAAGAGGTCCGGTCGGGGCGAACACCGGGGAGCTGTTTTTT. This encodes CASQRGPVGANTGELFF.

V usage is TRBV7-7 and J usage is TRBJ2-2; 10 nucleotides agree with TRBD2. Germline lookup yields CDR1 SSHAT and CDR2 FNYEAQ (reference sequence). The CDR3 has 15 residues. In DNA, the CDR3 is TGTGCTACCGCAGAACTAGCGGGAAATGTCGGGGAGCTGTTTTTT. This translates into CATAELAGNVGELFF.

CDR3: CASSQRGTAETQYF. CDR3 in DNA: TGCGCCAGCAGCCAACGAGGGACAGCTGAGACCCAGTACTTC. This sequence joins TRBV5-1 and TRBJ2-5; TRBD1 matches 7 bases. V lost 4 bases to trimming and J lost 5 bases; unmatched junction nucleotides: 8. Germline assignment: CDR1 SGHRS and CDR2 YFSETQ. CDR3 size: 14 residues.

The CDR3 here is CASSSPWGGPDEKLFF. For the CDR3, the DNA is TGTGCCAGCAGTTCCCCTTGGGGGGGGCCGGACGAAAAACTGTTTTTT. The chain recombines TRBV6-5 with TRBJ1-4; D perhaps matches TRBD1 (6 bases). Trimming left V 4 bases short and J 8 bases short, with 20 bases between. Germline CDR1 and CDR2: MNHEY and SVGAGI. The length of the CDR3 is 16 residues.

The chain employs TRBV9 and TRBJ1-3; the match to TRBD1 covers 7 bases. The CDR3 has 15 amino acids. J lost 7 bases, V lost 4 bases, and 11 bases had no gene match. Germline lookup yields CDR1 SGDLS and CDR2 YYNGEE. Here the CDR3 reads CASSLRQGPSNTIYF. The CDR3 DNA is TGTGCCAGCAGCTTAAGACAGGGCCCAAGCAACACCATATATTTT.

V usage is TRBV7-2 and J usage is TRBJ2-1; D perhaps matches TRBD2 (5 bases). The V end was cut by 1 base, the J end by 2 bases, with 12 bases between. Germline V gives CDR1 SGHTA, CDR2 FQGNSA. The CDR3 covers 16 residues. The CDR3 coding sequence is TGTGCCAGCAGCTTAGGCACGGGGTACCCCTACAATGAGCAGTTCTTC. Translated, it gives CASSLGTGYPYNEQFF.

This clone was observed a single time. This chain joins TRBV2 and TRBJ2-2; 8 bases are a match to TRBD2. The CDR3 is 14 amino acids. The V gene end was trimmed by 3 bases and the J gene end by 10 bases; junction bases not matched to a gene: 7. Germline V gene data show CDR1 as SNHLY and CDR2 as FYNNEI. The CDR3 region is CASSDGAGGLELFF. The CDR3 DNA is TGTGCCAGCAGTGACGGGGCGGGAGGTCTGGAGCTGTTTTTT. The variable domain in full, with the rest retrieved from reference TRBV2 and TRBJ2-2, is EPEVTQTPSHQVTQMGQEVILRCVPISNHLYFYWYRQILGQKVEFLVSFYNNEISEKSEIFDDQFSVERPDGSNFTLKIRSTKLEDSAMYFCASSDGAGGLELFFGEGSRLTVL.

The chain is built from TRBV18 and TRBJ1-2; D is ambiguous. CDR1 KGHSH and CDR2 LQKENI come from the germline V gene. The CDR3 is 13 amino acids. V was clipped by 0 bases and J by 8 bases, with 10 bases between them. The CDR3 region is CASSPPARLGYTF. DNA of the CDR3: TGTGCCAGCTCACCACCGGCCCGACTCGGCTACACCTTC.

The chain couples TRBV3-1 (or the pseudogene TRBV3-2) to TRBJ2-1; D is possibly TRBD2 (5 bases). The CDR3 has 12 amino acids. V lost 4 bases to trimming and J lost 10 bases, with 11 bases between them. From germline, CDR1 is LGHDT and CDR2 YNNKEL (reference sequence). The CDR3 DNA reads TGTGCCAGCAGCCCATTTCGAGGGGAGCAGTTCTTC. Protein: CASSPFRGEQFF.

The chain is built from TRBV29-1 and TRBJ2-7; TRBD2 agrees at 8 bases. The CDR3 is 12 residues long. The germline CDR1 and CDR2 sequences are SQVTM and ANQGSEA. J gave up 6 bases and V 0 bases, and 1 base lay outside the gene matches. The CDR3 DNA reads TGCAGCGTTGAAGATCGGGGGGGCGAGCAGTACTTC. Translated: CSVEDRGGEQYF.

The rearrangement joins TRBV5-4 to TRBJ1-6, with a tentative D call TRBD1 (6 bases). The CDR3 covers 16 residues. V dropped 4 bases and J dropped 8 bases, with 19 bases sitting between them. Germline assignment: CDR1 SGHNT and CDR2 YYREEE (reference sequence). CDR3 residues: CASSPRGGREDSPLHF. CDR3 DNA sequence: TGTGCCAGCAGCCCTAGGGGGGGGCGCGAGGATTCACCCCTCCACTTT. Supplemented by reference TRBV5-4 and TRBJ1-6, the full variable domain reads ETGVTQSPTHLIKTRGQQVTLRCSSQSGHNTVSWYQQALGQGPQFIFQYYREEENGRGNFPPRFSGLQFPNYSSELNVNALELDDSALYLCASSPRGGREDSPLHFGNGTRLTVT.